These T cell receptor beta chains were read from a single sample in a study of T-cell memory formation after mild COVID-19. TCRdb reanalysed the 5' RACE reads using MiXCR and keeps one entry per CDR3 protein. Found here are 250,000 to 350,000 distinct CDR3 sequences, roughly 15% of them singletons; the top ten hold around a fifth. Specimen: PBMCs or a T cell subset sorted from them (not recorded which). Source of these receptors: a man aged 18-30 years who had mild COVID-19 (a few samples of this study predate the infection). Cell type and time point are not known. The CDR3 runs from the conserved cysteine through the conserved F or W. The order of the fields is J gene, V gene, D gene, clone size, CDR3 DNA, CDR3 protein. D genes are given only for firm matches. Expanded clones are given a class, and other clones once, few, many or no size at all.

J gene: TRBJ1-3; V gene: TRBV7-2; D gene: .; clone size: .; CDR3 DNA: TGTGCCAGCAGCTTTTCCGGGACTGAGCGTGGAAACACCATATATTTT; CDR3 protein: CASSFSGTERGNTIYF
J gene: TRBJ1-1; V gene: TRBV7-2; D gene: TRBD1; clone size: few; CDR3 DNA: TGTGCCAGCAGCTTAATGGGTGGACAGGGGAACACTGAAGCTTTCTTT; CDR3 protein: CASSLMGGQGNTEAFF
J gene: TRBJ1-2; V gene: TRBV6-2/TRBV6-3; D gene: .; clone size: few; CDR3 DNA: TGTGCCAGCAGTTACCCCGACAGGCTAAAGGGCTACACCTTC; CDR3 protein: CASSYPDRLKGYTF
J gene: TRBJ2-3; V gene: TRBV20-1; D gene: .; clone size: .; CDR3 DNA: TGCAGTGCTAGGTTCGGAGATACGCAGTATTTT; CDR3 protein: CSARFGDTQYF
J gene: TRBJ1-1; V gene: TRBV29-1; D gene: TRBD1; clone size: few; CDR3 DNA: TGCAGCGTTGAGGGCAGGGGGCGGGAAGCTTTCTTT; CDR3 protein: CSVEGRGREAFF
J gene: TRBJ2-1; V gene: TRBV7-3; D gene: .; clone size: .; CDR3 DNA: TGTGCCAGCAGCTTAAGTTTGGCGGGGGCTCGCGCTGAGCAGTTCTTC; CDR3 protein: CASSLSLAGARAEQFF
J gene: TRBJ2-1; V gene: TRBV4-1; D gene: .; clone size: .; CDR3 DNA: TGCGCCAGCAGCCAAAGACATATTACTGATGAGCAGTTCTTC; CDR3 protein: CASSQRHITDEQFF
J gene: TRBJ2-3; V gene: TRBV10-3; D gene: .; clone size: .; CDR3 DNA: TGTGCCATCAGTGAGTCGAACCTGGGGGTGGGCACAGATACGCAGTATTTT; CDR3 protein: CAISESNLGVGTDTQYF
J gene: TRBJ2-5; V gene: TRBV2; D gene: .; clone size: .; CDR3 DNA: TGTGCCAGCAGTGCCGGACAGCTTGGCCAAGAGACCCAGTACTTC; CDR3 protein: CASSAGQLGQETQYF
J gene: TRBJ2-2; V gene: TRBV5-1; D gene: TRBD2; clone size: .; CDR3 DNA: TGCGCCAGCAGTCGGAGCGGGGAAGGCACCGGGGAGCTGTTTTTT; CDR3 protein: CASSRSGEGTGELFF
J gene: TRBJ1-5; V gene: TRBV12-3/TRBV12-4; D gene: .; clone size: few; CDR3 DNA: TGTGCCAGCAGCTTACAGGGTGGTCAGCCCCAGCATTTT; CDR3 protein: CASSLQGGQPQHF
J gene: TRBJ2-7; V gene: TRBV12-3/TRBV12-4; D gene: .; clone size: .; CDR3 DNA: TGTGCCAGCAGTTTAACCAGGGTCTACGAGCAGTACTTC; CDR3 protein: CASSLTRVYEQYF
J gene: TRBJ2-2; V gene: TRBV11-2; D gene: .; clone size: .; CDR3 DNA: TGTGCCAGCAGCTTACCGCAGGGGTTGCGAACCGGGGAGCTGTTTTTT; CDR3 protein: CASSLPQGLRTGELFF
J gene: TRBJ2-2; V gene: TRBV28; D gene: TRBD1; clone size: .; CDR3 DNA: TGTGCCAGCAGTCCTTCCGGGACAGGGAACACCGGGGAGCTGTTTTTT; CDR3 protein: CASSPSGTGNTGELFF
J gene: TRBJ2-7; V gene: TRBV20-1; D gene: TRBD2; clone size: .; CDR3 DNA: TGCAGTGCTAGGCATCCCCTAGTAGCGGGGGGCTACGAGCAGTACTTC; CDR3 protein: CSARHPLVAGGYEQYF
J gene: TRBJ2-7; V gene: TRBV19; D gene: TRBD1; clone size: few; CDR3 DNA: TGTGCCAGTAGTATAAGCCAGGACAGGGTCTACGAGCAGTACTTC; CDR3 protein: CASSISQDRVYEQYF
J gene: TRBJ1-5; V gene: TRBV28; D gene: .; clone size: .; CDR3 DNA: TGTGCCAGCAGTTTACCTAATGGGGGCGCATCCAATCAGCCCCAGCATTTT; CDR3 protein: CASSLPNGGASNQPQHF
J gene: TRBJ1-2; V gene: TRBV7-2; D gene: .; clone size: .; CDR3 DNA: TGTGCCAGCAGCCTAAGGAGGGATGGCTACACCTTC; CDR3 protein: CASSLRRDGYTF
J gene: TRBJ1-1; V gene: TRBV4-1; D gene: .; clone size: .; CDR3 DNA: TGCGCCAGCAGCCTCTTCAACAGGGACACTGAAGCTTTCTTT; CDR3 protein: CASSLFNRDTEAFF
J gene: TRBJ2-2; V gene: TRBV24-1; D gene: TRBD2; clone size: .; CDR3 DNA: TGTGCCACCAGTGATGGACTAGCGGGGGATGCCGGGGAGCTGTTTTTT; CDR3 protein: CATSDGLAGDAGELFF
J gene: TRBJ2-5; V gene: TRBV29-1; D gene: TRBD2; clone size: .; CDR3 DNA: TGCAGCGAAGCCGCGGGGGGCGAAGAGACCCAGTACTTC; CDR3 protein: CSEAAGGEETQYF
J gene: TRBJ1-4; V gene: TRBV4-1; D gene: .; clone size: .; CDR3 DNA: TGCGCCAGCAGCCAAGAGGGGGGCGCTCGGGAAAAACTGTTTTTT; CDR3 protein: CASSQEGGAREKLFF
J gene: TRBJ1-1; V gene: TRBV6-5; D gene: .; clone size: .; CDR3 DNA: TGTGCCAGCAGTTACAACCGACTTATGAACACTGAAGCTTTCTTT; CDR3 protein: CASSYNRLMNTEAFF
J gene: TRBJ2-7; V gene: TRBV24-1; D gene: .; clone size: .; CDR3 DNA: TGTGCCACAAGTGATTTGCAGGGAGAGCAGTACTTC; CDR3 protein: CATSDLQGEQYF
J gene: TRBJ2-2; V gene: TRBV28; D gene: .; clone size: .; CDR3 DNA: TGTGCCAGCGGAGGACAGACGAACACCGGGGAGCTGTTTTTT; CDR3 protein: CASGGQTNTGELFF
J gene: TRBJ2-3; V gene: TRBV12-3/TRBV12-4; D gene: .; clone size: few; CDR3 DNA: TGTGCCAGCAGCCTGCATCCCCGGGGGCCTGATACGCAGTATTTT; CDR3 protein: CASSLHPRGPDTQYF